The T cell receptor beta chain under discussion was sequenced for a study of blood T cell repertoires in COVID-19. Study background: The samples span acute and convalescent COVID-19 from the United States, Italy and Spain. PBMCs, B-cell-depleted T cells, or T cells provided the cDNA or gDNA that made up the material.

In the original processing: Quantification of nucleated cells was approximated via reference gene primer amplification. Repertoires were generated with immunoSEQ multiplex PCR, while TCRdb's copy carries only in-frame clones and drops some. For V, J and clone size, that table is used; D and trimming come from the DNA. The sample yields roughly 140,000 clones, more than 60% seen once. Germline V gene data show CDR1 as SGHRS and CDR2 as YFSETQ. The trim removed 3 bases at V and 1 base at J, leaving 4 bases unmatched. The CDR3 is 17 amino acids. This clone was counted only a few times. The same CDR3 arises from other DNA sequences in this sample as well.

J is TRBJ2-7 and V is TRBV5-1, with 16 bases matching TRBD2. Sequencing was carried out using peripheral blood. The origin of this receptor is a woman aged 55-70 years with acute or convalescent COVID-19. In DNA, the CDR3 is TGCGCCAGCAGCTCGGGGACTAGCGGGAGGGTATCCTACGAGCAGTACTTC. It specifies CASSSGTSGRVSYEQYF. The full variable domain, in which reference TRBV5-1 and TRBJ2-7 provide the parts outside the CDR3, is KAGVTQTPRYLIKTRGQQVTLSCSPISGHRSVSWYQQTPGQGLQFLFEYFSETQRNKGNFPGRFSGRQFSNSRSEMNVSTLELGDSALYLCASSSGTSGRVSYEQYFGPGTRLTVT.